The 20 T cell receptor beta chains below come from one sample, sequenced in a study of blood T cell repertoires in COVID-19 (dated by TCRdb to the early 2020s). The library was generated by the immunoSEQ multiplex PCR assay. Imported from immuneACCESS, the table was reduced by TCRdb to in-frame sequences with V and J called. These copies leave out some clones; in studies compared against another copy, an unresolved V gene accounts for under half, and the cause of the remainder is not known. In all, the sample holds about 95,000 clones, and around nine tenths of those were seen once. The ten largest account for roughly 4% of the sample. The sample taken for sequencing was peripheral blood. These receptors originate from a woman between 45 and 60 years old in a cohort sampled during active COVID-19.

The chain is built from TRBV6-5 and TRBJ2-3, with 9 positions matching TRBD2. This CDR3 is built from 12 residues. With V trimmed by 6 bases and J by 14 bases, 9 bases remained unmatched. Germline-derived CDR1 and CDR2 are MNHEY and SVGAGI. The CDR3, as DNA: TGTGCCAGCAGGGGGACTAGCTTCGGGCTGTATTTT. Protein sequence: CASRGTSFGLYF.

V gene TRBV10-2 combines with J gene TRBJ1-1; tentative D call: TRBD1 (5 bases). Trimming removed 7 bases at V and 3 bases at J, with 21 bases between. The germline CDR1 and CDR2 sequences are WSHSY and SAAADI. There are 16 residues in the CDR3. For the CDR3, the DNA is TGCGCCAGCAAGAACAGGATAGGACCACTGGACACTGAAGCTTTCTTT. Its protein is CASKNRIGPLDTEAFF.

The rearrangement joins TRBV6-6 to TRBJ2-1; D is perhaps TRBD2 (6 bases). CDR1 and CDR2 from the germline V gene are MNHNY and SVGAGI (reference sequence). V was trimmed by 2 bases and J by 4 bases, leaving 12 bases between them. The CDR3 consists of 15 residues. CDR3 coding DNA: TGTGCCAGCAGTTACGGGGCGGGATATTACAATGAGCAGTTCTTC. Its protein product is CASSYGAGYYNEQFF.

The CDR3 DNA follows: TGCGCCAGCAGTCAAATCCGACAGGGTAATGAAAAACTGTTTTTT. Translation gives CASSQIRQGNEKLFF. This chain uses TRBV23-1 with TRBJ1-4; TRBD1 matches 7 bases. TRBV23-1 is filed as an ORF, its function uncertain. There are 15 residues in the CDR3. V was pared by 2 bases and J by 4 bases, with 4 bases of the junction left unmatched.

This clone was detected once. Here the CDR3 reads CAISGAGPKETQYF. CDR3 coding DNA: TGTGCCATCAGTGGGGCGGGACCCAAAGAGACCCAGTACTTC. This chain connects TRBV10-3 to TRBJ2-5; D is perhaps TRBD2 (6 bases). CDR1 and CDR2 from the germline V gene are ENHRY and SYGVKD. This CDR3 comprises 14 residues. V gave up 4 bases and J gave up 3 bases, with 12 bases separating them.

J is TRBJ2-2 and V is TRBV11-2, with TRBD1 identical over 7 bases. V shed 1 base and J 5 bases; nucleotides not matched to a gene: 1. Germline assignment: CDR1 SGHAT and CDR2 FQNNGV. The CDR3 totals 14 residues. CDR3 region: CASSLGTGTGELFF. In DNA, the CDR3 is TGTGCCAGCAGCTTAGGGACAGGAACCGGGGAGCTGTTTTTT.

V and J are TRBV5-6 and TRBJ1-5; D call uncertain. This CDR3 comprises 15 residues. V was pared by 0 bases and J by 0 bases, with 7 bases between. Germline V gene lookup returns CDR1 SGHDT and CDR2 YYEEEE. The CDR3 spells CASSLAGNSNQPQHF. As DNA, the CDR3 is TGTGCCAGCAGCTTGGCGGGGAATAGCAATCAGCCCCAGCATTTT.

The chain couples TRBV10-3 to TRBJ1-1, with 8 bases identical to TRBD1. The CDR3 is 15 residues long. The J segment lost 6 bases and the V segment lost 6 bases, leaving 12 bases of the junction unmatched. CDR1 and CDR2 (germline): ENHRY, SYGVKD. Here the CDR3 DNA reads TGTGCCATCAGCCCCCGGTTACAGGGGGACGCTGAAGCTTTCTTT. Protein sequence: CAISPRLQGDAEAFF.

This clone was recorded only once. The rearrangement joins TRBV14 to TRBJ2-3; D might be TRBD2 (6 bases). The CDR3 has 14 residues. The germline gives CDR1 SGHDN, CDR2 FVKESK. Trimming left V 4 bases short and J 0 bases short, with 8 bases between. CDR3 region: CASSPGGSTDTQYF. The CDR3 DNA sequence: TGTGCCAGCAGCCCCGGGGGAAGCACAGATACGCAGTATTTT.

The genes are TRBV18 and TRBJ1-3; D is perhaps TRBD1 (5 bases). With 0 bases removed from V and 3 bases from J, the gap between germline ends came to 6 bases. CDR3 length: 14 amino acids. In germline, CDR1 is KGHSH, CDR2 LQKENI. This CDR3 is CASSPPRVGNTIYF. The CDR3 DNA is TGTGCCAGCTCACCACCCAGGGTTGGAAACACCATATATTTT.

CDR3 sequence (DNA): TGTGCCAGCAAGACAGGGATCAAGTTCGAGCAGTACTTC. It encodes CASKTGIKFEQYF. The chain links TRBV28 to TRBJ2-7; 7 bases fit TRBD1. This CDR3 spans 13 amino acids. The trim removed 7 bases at V and 6 bases at J, leaving 9 bases unmatched. The V gene's germline CDR1 is MDHEN and CDR2 SYDVKM.

The gene calls are TRBV6-6 and TRBJ2-5; D is perhaps TRBD2 (5 bases). CDR1 and CDR2 (germline): MNHNY, SVGAGI (reference sequence). V lost 6 bases and J 5 bases, leaving 16 bases between the germline ends. The CDR3 loop spans 14 amino acids. CDR3 sequence: CASSLSGVRETQYF. Here the CDR3 DNA reads TGTGCCAGCAGCCTTTCCGGGGTTAGGGAGACCCAGTACTTC.

The CDR3 region is CASQRGGGQPQHF. For the CDR3, the DNA is TGTGCCTCCCAGCGAGGGGGTGGACAGCCCCAGCATTTT. J is TRBJ1-5 and V is TRBV6-5; a possible D gene is TRBD1 (6 bases). Germline V gives CDR1 MNHEY, CDR2 SVGAGI. The V and J ends lost 11 bases and 7 bases respectively, with 18 bases between them. This CDR3 has 13 residues.

Only one count was recorded for this clone. The CDR3 loop reads CASNIGLAVQETQYF. In DNA, the CDR3 is TGTGCCAGCAATATCGGACTAGCGGTACAAGAGACCCAGTACTTC. The chain combines TRBV7-2 with TRBJ2-5; the match to TRBD2 covers 10 bases. The CDR3 is made up of 15 amino acids. CDR1 and CDR2 from the germline V gene are SGHTA and FQGNSA. The V segment lost 7 bases and the J segment 2 bases; nucleotides outside the gene matches: 7.

The chain has TRBV21-1 and TRBJ1-3. TRBV21-1 represents a pseudogene. This CDR3 has 15 residues. CDR3 amino acids: CASSKVCTIANTIYF. CDR3 in DNA: TGTGCCAGCAGCAAAGTTTGTACTATCGCAAACACCATATATTTT.

This chain uses TRBV18 with TRBJ2-1; D is perhaps TRBD1 (6 bases). Between the trimmed V and J ends, which lost 3 bases and 4 bases, there was a span of 13 bases. The CDR3 has 15 residues. Germline assignment: CDR1 KGHSH and CDR2 LQKENI. The CDR3 DNA reads as TGTGCCAGCTCACCCAGGGACACCCGGTACAATGAGCAGTTCTTC. Amino acids: CASSPRDTRYNEQFF.

This clone was counted between two and nine times. This sequence joins TRBV28 and TRBJ2-7, with D perhaps TRBD2 (6 bases). Trimming took off 5 bases at V and 6 bases at J, with 14 bases between the two ends. CDR1 and CDR2 from the germline V gene are MDHEN and SYDVKM. The CDR3 contains 13 residues. The CDR3 protein is CASSPPTGVEQYF. For the CDR3, the DNA is TGTGCCAGCAGTCCCCCAACGGGAGTCGAGCAGTACTTC.

The chain joins TRBV27 to TRBJ2-2, with TRBD1 matching 7 bases. V dropped 4 bases and J dropped 1; count of bases not matched to a gene: 9. Germline lookup yields CDR1 MNHEY and CDR2 SMNVEV (reference sequence). The CDR3 is made up of 17 amino acids. CDR3 residues: CASSSPWGQRNTGELFF. In DNA, the CDR3 is TGTGCCAGCAGTTCGCCCTGGGGACAGAGGAACACCGGGGAGCTGTTTTTT.

The chain is built from TRBV6-5 and TRBJ2-5; TRBD1 matches at 9 bases. Germline-derived CDR1 and CDR2 are MNHEY and SVGAGI. Trimming at V came to 6 bases and at J to 2 bases, leaving 7 bases not matched to a gene. CDR3 length: 15 amino acids. CDR3 coding DNA: TGTGCCAGCAGGAGCCTGGGACAGGGACAAGAGACCCAGTACTTC. This codes for CASRSLGQGQETQYF.

The V call is TRBV2, the J call TRBJ2-5; 9 bases agree with TRBD1. The CDR3 consists of 14 residues. V was clipped by 7 bases and J by 0 bases; unmatched bases: 3. Germline V CDR1 and CDR2: SNHLY, FYNNEI. As DNA, the CDR3 is TGTGCCAGCATGGGACAGGGATACCAAGAGACCCAGTACTTC. Translated, it gives CASMGQGYQETQYF.